Each of the 29 T cell receptor beta chains below was sequenced from the same sample in a study of response to subunit inactivated influenza vaccine. Using its own MiXCR run on the RT-PCR reads, TCRdb lists one record per CDR3 protein. The data contain some 150,000 distinct CDR3 sequences, less than 15% of them singletons. The same data also went into a second study, on T cells expressing NK-cell markers. That study adds: TCR beta libraries carry UMIs added by 5'RACE template switching.

This specimen consisted of CD8+ T cells sorted from PBMCs, obtained roughly 13 days after vaccination. Receptors originate from a man aged 50 to 60 who received an inactivated influenza vaccine.

A few counts support this clonotype. The V gene is TRBV28, the J gene TRBJ1-5; D is uncertain. CDR3 length: 12 residues. V lost 8 bases, J lost 0 bases, and 5 bases lay in between. From germline, CDR1 is MDHEN and CDR2 SYDVKM. DNA of the CDR3: TGTGCCAGCCACAATAGCAATCAGCCCCAGCATTTT. Amino acid sequence: CASHNSNQPQHF.

This chain links TRBV7-9 with TRBJ1-6; D call uncertain. V dropped 3 bases and J dropped 6 bases, with 3 bases sitting between them. This CDR3 has 12 residues. Germline assignment: CDR1 SEHNR and CDR2 FQNEAQ (reference sequence). The CDR3 region is CASSFSNSPLHF. DNA of the CDR3: TGTGCCAGCAGCTTTTCTAATTCACCCCTCCACTTT.

This chain joins TRBV29-1 and TRBJ2-2; D could derive from TRBD1 or TRBD2 (6 bases each). The V gene lost 7 bases and the J gene lost 4 bases, with 16 bases spanning the gap. The CDR3 runs to 14 residues. Germline lookup yields CDR1 SQVTM and CDR2 ANQGSEA. The CDR3 protein is CSAGLRGGTGELFF. The DNA for the CDR3 is TGCAGCGCCGGTCTCAGGGGAGGCACCGGGGAGCTGTTTTTT.

This chain links TRBV3-1 with TRBJ2-3, with TRBD2 matching 12 bases. The CDR3 covers 17 residues. Losses at the gene ends were 0 bases for V and 3 bases for J; bases not matched to a gene: 4. The germline gives CDR1 LGHDT, CDR2 YNNKEL (reference sequence). The CDR3 reads CASSQDPLAGGTDTQYF. CDR3 nucleotides: TGTGCCAGCAGCCAAGACCCCCTAGCGGGAGGGACAGATACGCAGTATTTT.

The chain links TRBV6-2 or TRBV6-3 to TRBJ2-3; maybe TRBD2 (7 bases). CDR1 MNHEY and CDR2 SVGEGT come from the germline V gene. Trimming cost V 3 bases and J 2 bases, with 12 bases left between them. This CDR3 is 15 amino acids long. The CDR3 DNA follows: TGTGCCAGCAGTTATCCGGGGGGCTTCACAGATACGCAGTATTTT. The encoded protein is CASSYPGGFTDTQYF.

The chain uses TRBV28 and TRBJ2-5; a weak D match, TRBD1 (7 bases). Trimming shortened V by 3 bases and J by 3 bases, and 17 bases separated the two germline ends. This CDR3 contains 16 residues. Looked up from germline, CDR1 is MDHEN and CDR2 is SYDVKM. The CDR3, as DNA: TGTGCCAGCAGTTTCTCTCTCCAGGGGGGCGAAGAGACCCAGTACTTC. Residues: CASSFSLQGGEETQYF.

The chain recombines TRBV12-3 or TRBV12-4 with TRBJ2-7; D not certain. The length of the CDR3 is 12 residues. V shed 6 bases and J shed 2 bases, with 8 bases lying between them. CDR3 sequence: CASSPAPYEQYF. The CDR3 DNA reads TGTGCCAGCAGCCCCGCCCCCTACGAGCAGTACTTC.

The chain couples TRBV29-1 to TRBJ2-1, with 8 nucleotides matching TRBD1. The CDR3 totals 12 residues. J gave up 7 bases and V 7 bases, and 6 bases lay outside the gene matches. Germline V lookup: CDR1 SQVTM, CDR2 ANQGSEA. CDR3 nucleotide sequence: TGCAGCGGTACAGGGGGTAGGAATGAGCAGTTCTTC. It is translated as CSGTGGRNEQFF.

The chain has TRBV7-2 and TRBJ2-3; 8 positions match TRBD2. The CDR3 is made up of 17 amino acids. Looked up from germline, CDR1 is SGHTA and CDR2 is FQGNSA. After removal of 0 bases from V and 4 bases from J, the junction contained 9 bases not matched to a gene. The CDR3 loop reads CASSLAFYGGGSDTQYF. The CDR3 nucleotides are TGTGCCAGCAGCTTAGCGTTTTACGGGGGGGGGTCAGATACGCAGTATTTT.

This clonotype was seen only a few times. The rearrangement uses TRBV15 and TRBJ1-1; D is unclear. CDR1 is LNHNV, CDR2 YYDKDF, per germline (reference sequence). This CDR3 has 13 residues. With 3 bases removed from V and 3 bases from J, the gap between germline ends came to 8 bases. The CDR3 region has the DNA TGTGCCACCAGCAGCCCGGGCGACACTGAAGCTTTCTTT. The encoded protein is CATSSPGDTEAFF.

By sample fraction, this clonotype is medium-sized. This chain uses TRBV7-2 with TRBJ2-1, with 8 positions matching TRBD2. V gave up 0 bases and J gave up 7 bases; unmatched junction bases: 2. The CDR3 consists of 14 residues. Germline CDR1 SGHTA, CDR2 FQGNSA. CDR3 in amino acids: CASSLAGGGNEQFF. CDR3 DNA: TGTGCCAGCAGCTTAGCCGGGGGGGGGAATGAGCAGTTCTTC.

The table lists this clonotype with a few counts. The V and J genes are TRBV6-1 and TRBJ1-4; D is unresolved. Germline-derived CDR1 and CDR2 are MNHNS and SASEGT. The CDR3 is made up of 14 amino acids. Trimming took 4 bases from V and 8 from J, leaving 14 bases between them. Here the CDR3 DNA reads TGTGCCAGCAGTGGAAAATTAGAAGGGGAAAAACTGTTTTTT. Residues: CASSGKLEGEKLFF.

The chain recombines TRBV12-3 or TRBV12-4 with TRBJ1-1; weak D call: TRBD1 (6 bases). The V gene lost 8 bases and the J gene lost 4 bases, with 14 bases spanning the gap. The CDR3 is 13 amino acids. The CDR3 DNA reads TGTGCCAGCCTTACAGGGTTTGGCACTGAAGCTTTCTTT. It is translated as CASLTGFGTEAFF.

This chain connects TRBV4-2 to TRBJ2-7; 7 positions agree with TRBD2. V was clipped by 3 bases and J by 7 bases; unmatched bases: 3. Germline loops: CDR1 LGHNA, CDR2 YNFKEQ. The CDR3 length is 12 residues. CDR3 DNA: TGTGCCAGCAGCCATGGGGGGGAAGAGCAGTACTTC. Its protein is CASSHGGEEQYF.

This clonotype was detected many times. V usage is TRBV6-1 and J usage is TRBJ2-2, with D possibly being TRBD2 (5 bases). The CDR3 length is 14 residues. Trimming stripped 6 bases from V and 6 bases from J, with 14 bases between. Germline-derived CDR1 and CDR2 are MNHNS and SASEGT. CDR3 nucleotides: TGTGCCAGCAGGAGGGAGAGTTTCGCCGGGGAGCTGTTTTTT. The encoded protein is CASRRESFAGELFF.

This clonotype has at least ten counts. The chain links TRBV5-1 to TRBJ1-1; unclear D gene. The CDR3 runs 14 residues. The germline V gene encodes CDR1 SGHRS and CDR2 YFSETQ. V dropped 0 bases and J dropped 4 bases, with 10 bases sitting between them. The CDR3 loop is CASSLAAQTTEAFF. CDR3 nucleotide sequence: TGCGCCAGCAGCTTGGCTGCACAGACCACTGAAGCTTTCTTT. The variable domain in full, completed from reference TRBV5-1 and TRBJ1-1, reads KAGVTQTPRYLIKTRGQQVTLSCSPISGHRSVSWYQQTPGQGLQFLFEYFSETQRNKGNFPGRFSGRQFSNSRSEMNVSTLELGDSALYLCASSLAAQTTEAFFGQGTRLTVV.

The chain combines TRBV29-1 with TRBJ2-7; a weak D match, TRBD1 (6 bases). V gave up 5 bases and J gave up 7 bases, with 21 bases separating them. This CDR3 has 14 amino acids. CDR1 is SQVTM, CDR2 ANQGSEA, per germline. In DNA form, the CDR3 reads TGCAGCGTTCTCTTCGATACAGGGTTTCGGGAGCAGTACTTC. This encodes CSVLFDTGFREQYF.

The chain combines TRBV11-3 with TRBJ1-1, with a possible D match to TRBD1 (5 bases). V was shortened by 6 bases and J by 1 base, with 15 bases between the two germline ends. Germline CDR1 reads SGHNT; CDR2 reads YENEEA. The CDR3 consists of 15 residues. The CDR3 spells CASRTRRTGNTEAFF. The CDR3 region has the DNA TGTGCCAGCAGGACACGCCGTACAGGGAACACTGAAGCTTTCTTT.

The chain uses TRBV12-3 or TRBV12-4 and TRBJ2-5; the D is unclear. The CDR3 totals 14 residues. Trimming shortened V by 3 bases and J by 5 bases, and 13 bases separated the two germline ends. The CDR3, as DNA: TGTGCCAGCAGTTTTGACGGGTTTGGTGAGACCCAGTACTTC. Translated: CASSFDGFGETQYF.

The J gene is TRBJ1-4, the V gene TRBV6-5; D is unclear. This CDR3 spans 15 amino acids. V lost 0 bases and J lost 1, with 6 bases in between. Germline assignment: CDR1 MNHEY and CDR2 SVGAGI. CDR3 region: CASSYSTRTNEKLFF. The DNA for the CDR3 is TGTGCCAGCAGTTACTCGACACGAACTAATGAAAAACTGTTTTTT.

This clonotype was seen more than once but under ten times. The V and J genes are TRBV18 and TRBJ2-7, with 8 bases matching TRBD1. From germline, CDR1 is KGHSH and CDR2 LQKENI. V dropped 4 bases and J dropped 6; count of bases not matched to a gene: 5. There are 13 residues in the CDR3. CDR3 sequence (DNA): TGTGCCAGCTCACGACAGGGGCGGGCCGAGCAGTACTTC. It encodes CASSRQGRAEQYF.

The sample holds many counts of this clonotype. The chain combines TRBV12-3 or TRBV12-4 with TRBJ2-1; D is unclear. Trimming took off 7 bases at V and 5 bases at J, with 27 bases between the two ends. The CDR3 contains 18 residues. The CDR3 loop is CASTIRSVAGYQHNEQFF. CDR3 bases: TGTGCCAGCACCATCCGGTCGGTAGCTGGCTATCAACACAATGAGCAGTTCTTC.

This clonotype was seen more than once but under ten times. The chain has TRBV5-1 and TRBJ2-1, with TRBD2 as a possible D gene (6 bases). Between the trimmed V and J ends, which lost 0 bases and 9 bases, there was a span of 13 bases. The CDR3 is made up of 14 amino acids. Germline V gene data show CDR1 as SGHRS and CDR2 as YFSETQ. The CDR3 coding sequence is TGCGCCAGCAGCTTGGGTGATAGCGGTCGTGAGCAGTTCTTC. As protein: CASSLGDSGREQFF.

This clonotype has more than one count but fewer than ten. This rearrangement joins TRBV6-5 to TRBJ2-5, with 7 bases aligning to TRBD2. Germline-derived CDR1 and CDR2 are MNHEY and SVGAGI. CDR3 length: 15 residues. Trimming removed 2 bases from V and 1 base from J; junction bases left unmatched: 4. The CDR3 reads CASSYGGGVQETQYF. The CDR3 coding sequence is TGTGCCAGCAGTTACGGCGGGGGAGTCCAAGAGACCCAGTACTTC.

J is TRBJ1-5 and V is TRBV28; 7 bases line up with TRBD1. Unmatched junction bases numbered 8, after V lost 4 bases and J lost 5 bases. There are 15 residues in the CDR3. Germline V CDR1 and CDR2: MDHEN, SYDVKM. CDR3 DNA: TGTGCCAGCAGTTCGGACAGGAGAGGGTATCAGCCCCAGCATTTT. Protein sequence: CASSSDRRGYQPQHF. The whole variable domain, filled in from reference TRBV28 and TRBJ1-5, reads DVKVTQSSRYLVKRTGEKVFLECVQDMDHENMFWYRQDPGLGLRLIYFSYDVKMKEKGDIPEGYSVSREKKERFSLILESASTNQTSMYLCASSSDRRGYQPQHFGDGTRLSIL.

CDR3 protein: CASSLQGRSRLGDNEQFF. CDR3 coding DNA: TGTGCCAGCAGTCTACAGGGACGGAGTCGGCTAGGCGACAATGAGCAGTTCTTC. This chain connects TRBV12-3 or TRBV12-4 to TRBJ2-1; TRBD1 is a possible D gene (6 bases). This CDR3 has 18 residues. V gave up 5 bases and J gave up 5 bases, with 25 bases separating them.

Concerning this clonotype itself: A much larger clone differs by one base, so this may be a read error. This chain connects TRBV4-1 to TRBJ1-1; no definite D call. Between the trimmed V and J ends, which lost 0 bases and 2 bases, there was a span of 7 bases. This CDR3 region has 14 residues. Germline values: CDR1 MGHRA, CDR2 YSYEKL. The CDR3 region has the DNA TGCGCCAGCAGCCAAGATCGACATAACACTGAAGCTTTCTTT. Its protein product is CASSQDRHNTEAFF.

This clonotype has ten or more counts. V is TRBV6-1 and J is TRBJ2-3, with 8 bases fitting TRBD1. V lost 8 bases, J lost 2 bases, and 3 bases stayed unmatched. The CDR3 contains 13 residues. In germline, CDR1 is MNHNS, CDR2 SASEGT. The CDR3 reads CASDRGYTDTQYF. CDR3 coding DNA: TGTGCCAGCGACAGGGGCTACACAGATACGCAGTATTTT.

The chain links TRBV13 to TRBJ2-1, with D possibly being TRBD2 (5 bases). Germline assignment: CDR1 PRHDT and CDR2 FYEKMQ (reference sequence). CDR3 length: 11 residues. V was shortened by 5 bases and J by 11 bases, with 10 bases between the two germline ends. The CDR3 DNA is TGTGCCAGCAGCGTTAGCGCGCAGCAGTTCTTC. It translates to CASSVSAQQFF.